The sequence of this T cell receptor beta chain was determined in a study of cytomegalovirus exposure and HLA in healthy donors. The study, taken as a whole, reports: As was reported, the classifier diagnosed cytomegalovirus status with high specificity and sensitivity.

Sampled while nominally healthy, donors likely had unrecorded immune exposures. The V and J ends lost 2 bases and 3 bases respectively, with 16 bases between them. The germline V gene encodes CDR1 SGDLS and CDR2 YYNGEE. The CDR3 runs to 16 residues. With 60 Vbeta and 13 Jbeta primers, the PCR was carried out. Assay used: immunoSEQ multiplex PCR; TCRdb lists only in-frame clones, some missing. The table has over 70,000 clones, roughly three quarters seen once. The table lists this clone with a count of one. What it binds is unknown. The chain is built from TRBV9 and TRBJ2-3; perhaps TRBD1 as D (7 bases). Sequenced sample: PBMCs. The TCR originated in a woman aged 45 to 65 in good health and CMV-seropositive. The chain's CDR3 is CASSVLQGGRTDTQYF. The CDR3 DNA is TGTGCCAGCAGCGTCCTGCAGGGGGGTAGGACAGATACGCAGTATTTT.